A selection of T cell receptor beta chains follows, all from one sample in a study of human T cells and chemical hapten exposure. From the RACE reads, TCRdb called clonotypes with MiXCR, one entry per CDR3 protein. The repertoire includes roughly 260,000 distinct CDR3 sequences, about 8.6% of them detected once, and over 2% sits in the top ten. The source material was whole blood, sampled in connection with sensitization to the hapten diphenylcyclopropenone (DPC). These receptors were obtained from a woman aged 40-49 years with alopecia areata. Some clones in this sample may be carry-over from other donors' samples. The CDR3 runs from the conserved cysteine through the conserved F or W. Each record gives: V gene, D gene, clone size, J gene, CDR3 DNA, CDR3 protein. A D gene is named only where the DNA matches it firmly. Only some rows state a clone size, as once, few, many or a class for expanded clones.

v_call: TRBV28; d_call: NA; clone_size: few; j_call: TRBJ2-7; cdr3_nt: TGTGCCAGCAGTTTATCCGGGGGCCTAGCCTACGAGCAGTACTTC; cdr3_aa: CASSLSGGLAYEQYF
v_call: TRBV7-9; d_call: NA; clone_size: NA; j_call: TRBJ2-1; cdr3_nt: TGTGCCAGCAGCTCAACTTGGGGCGGAGAGCAGTTCTTC; cdr3_aa: CASSSTWGGEQFF
v_call: TRBV28; d_call: NA; clone_size: NA; j_call: TRBJ2-3; cdr3_nt: TGTGCCAGCAGTTTAGGGTCCCTGGGTGCGCAGTATTTT; cdr3_aa: CASSLGSLGAQYF
v_call: TRBV28; d_call: NA; clone_size: NA; j_call: TRBJ1-1; cdr3_nt: TGTGCCAGCAGTCCGGCGGGAGGCCAGACTGAAGCTTTCTTT; cdr3_aa: CASSPAGGQTEAFF
v_call: TRBV6-2/TRBV6-3; d_call: NA; clone_size: few; j_call: TRBJ1-5; cdr3_nt: TGTGCCAGCAGCCCCGGGACCTACCAGCCCCAGCATTTT; cdr3_aa: CASSPGTYQPQHF
v_call: TRBV7-2; d_call: NA; clone_size: few; j_call: TRBJ2-7; cdr3_nt: TGTGCCAGCAGCTCCCATAGAGGCGAGCAGTACTTC; cdr3_aa: CASSSHRGEQYF
v_call: TRBV28; d_call: NA; clone_size: NA; j_call: TRBJ2-7; cdr3_nt: TGTGCCAGCAATCTGGGGTGGGGAAGTGGTCTACGGGAGCAGTACTTC; cdr3_aa: CASNLGWGSGLREQYF
v_call: TRBV10-3; d_call: TRBD1; clone_size: NA; j_call: TRBJ2-5; cdr3_nt: TGTACCATCAGTGAGTCGACAGGGGAAGAGACCCAGTACTTC; cdr3_aa: CTISESTGEETQYF
v_call: TRBV7-9; d_call: NA; clone_size: NA; j_call: TRBJ1-5; cdr3_nt: TGTGCCAGCAGCCCCCCCGGACAGTTAGGTCAGCCCCAGCATTTT; cdr3_aa: CASSPPGQLGQPQHF
v_call: TRBV7-2; d_call: NA; clone_size: few; j_call: TRBJ1-1; cdr3_nt: TGTGCCAGCAGGCTGCCCGGATTTGTCACTGAAGCTTTCTTT; cdr3_aa: CASRLPGFVTEAFF
v_call: TRBV6-1; d_call: TRBD2; clone_size: many; j_call: TRBJ2-2; cdr3_nt: TGTGCCAGCAGTCCCACAGGACTAGCGGGCCCAAACACCGGGGAGCTGTTTTTT; cdr3_aa: CASSPTGLAGPNTGELFF
v_call: TRBV10-3; d_call: NA; clone_size: NA; j_call: TRBJ2-7; cdr3_nt: TGTGCCATAGGAGTAGCGGTCGAGCAGTACTTC; cdr3_aa: CAIGVAVEQYF
v_call: TRBV27; d_call: NA; clone_size: NA; j_call: TRBJ2-1; cdr3_nt: TGTGCCAGCAGGAAGGGTAGGGCCGACTACAATGAGCAGTTCTTC; cdr3_aa: CASRKGRADYNEQFF
v_call: TRBV29-1; d_call: NA; clone_size: few; j_call: TRBJ1-1; cdr3_nt: TGCAGCGTTGAAGAGACGCGAGCTTTCTTT; cdr3_aa: CSVEETRAFF
v_call: TRBV6-6; d_call: NA; clone_size: NA; j_call: TRBJ2-3; cdr3_nt: TGTGCCAGCAGTCTTCAGGGAGCCCTCCCTCTGGCAGATACGCAGTATTTT; cdr3_aa: CASSLQGALPLADTQYF
v_call: TRBV10-3; d_call: TRBD2; clone_size: NA; j_call: TRBJ2-3; cdr3_nt: TGTGCCATCAGTGAATCGATACTTAGCGGGATTAGTACAGATACGCAGTATTTT; cdr3_aa: CAISESILSGISTDTQYF
v_call: TRBV28; d_call: NA; clone_size: many; j_call: TRBJ2-5; cdr3_nt: TGTGCCAGCAGTTTAGAAGTTCCGGAGACCCAGTACTTC; cdr3_aa: CASSLEVPETQYF
v_call: TRBV6-1; d_call: NA; clone_size: few; j_call: TRBJ1-2; cdr3_nt: TGTGCCAGCAGCGGAACAGACTACTATGGCTACACCTTC; cdr3_aa: CASSGTDYYGYTF
v_call: TRBV14; d_call: NA; clone_size: many; j_call: TRBJ2-7; cdr3_nt: TGTGCCAGCAGCCAAGTTCCAGGGACCGAGCAGTACTTC; cdr3_aa: CASSQVPGTEQYF
v_call: TRBV24-1; d_call: NA; clone_size: NA; j_call: TRBJ2-7; cdr3_nt: TGTGCCACCAGTGATTCGGCAAAATACGAGCAGTACTTC; cdr3_aa: CATSDSAKYEQYF
v_call: TRBV20-1; d_call: TRBD2; clone_size: few; j_call: TRBJ2-2; cdr3_nt: TGCAGTGCTAGAGATCCGTCCAGACTAGCCACCGGGGAGCTGTTTTTT; cdr3_aa: CSARDPSRLATGELFF
v_call: TRBV28; d_call: NA; clone_size: NA; j_call: TRBJ1-3; cdr3_nt: TGTGCCAGCAGTTTGGCTATCTCTGGAAACACCATATATTTT; cdr3_aa: CASSLAISGNTIYF
v_call: TRBV12-5; d_call: NA; clone_size: NA; j_call: TRBJ1-1; cdr3_nt: TGTGCTAGTGGTTGGGGCATCACTGAAGCTTTCTTT; cdr3_aa: CASGWGITEAFF
v_call: TRBV20-1; d_call: TRBD2; clone_size: many; j_call: TRBJ2-7; cdr3_nt: TGCAGTGCTTCCCCGGGAGGGTCCTACGAGCAGTACTTC; cdr3_aa: CSASPGGSYEQYF